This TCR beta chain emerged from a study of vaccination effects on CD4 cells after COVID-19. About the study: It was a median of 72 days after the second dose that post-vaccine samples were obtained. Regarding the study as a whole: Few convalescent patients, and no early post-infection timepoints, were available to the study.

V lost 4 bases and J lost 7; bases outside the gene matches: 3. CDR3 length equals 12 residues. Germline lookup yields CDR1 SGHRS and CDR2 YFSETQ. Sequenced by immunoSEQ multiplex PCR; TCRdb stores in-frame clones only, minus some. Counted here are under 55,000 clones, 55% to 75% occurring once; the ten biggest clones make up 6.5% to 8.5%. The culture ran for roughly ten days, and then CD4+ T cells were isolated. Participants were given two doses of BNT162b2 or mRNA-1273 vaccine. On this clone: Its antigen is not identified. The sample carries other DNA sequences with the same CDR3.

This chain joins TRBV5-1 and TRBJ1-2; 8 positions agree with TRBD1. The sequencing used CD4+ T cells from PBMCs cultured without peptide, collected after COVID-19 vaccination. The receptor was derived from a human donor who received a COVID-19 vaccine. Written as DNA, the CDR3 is TGCGCCAGCAGCCCTGACAGGGGTGGCTACACCTTC. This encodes CASSPDRGGYTF.